One and the same sample provided the 12 T cell receptor beta chains below, sequenced in a study of identical twins. TCRdb re-called the 5' RACE reads with MiXCR, one entry per CDR3 protein. The sample contains fewer than 450,000 distinct CDR3 sequences, 9% to 10% of which appear only once. The material sequenced was naive T cells sorted from blood. Receptors were obtained from a woman aged 45-65 years in good health.

The genes are TRBV12-3 or TRBV12-4 and TRBJ2-5, with D unresolved. Deletions cut 9 bases from V and 0 bases from J, with 23 bases between. There are 17 residues in the CDR3. Here the CDR3 DNA reads TGTGCCAGTTGGAACTCCCGGGCCATTGTGTACCAAGAGACCCAGTACTTC. It codes for CASWNSRAIVYQETQYF.

A few counts support this clonotype. The rearrangement joins TRBV27 to TRBJ2-7, with 7 bases identical to TRBD2. The V gene end was trimmed by 2 bases and the J gene end by 6 bases; junction bases not matched to a gene: 7. Germline V CDR1 and CDR2: MNHEY, SMNVEV (reference sequence). This CDR3 region has 14 residues. The CDR3 nucleotides are TGTGCCAGCAGTTTAAGGGGACTAATCGGCGAGCAGTACTTC. Residues: CASSLRGLIGEQYF.

This clonotype was found many times. The chain joins TRBV5-6 to TRBJ2-1; no reliable D call. The ends were cut back, 1 base at V and 6 bases at J, with 5 bases in the middle. The V gene's germline CDR1 is SGHDT and CDR2 YYEEEE. The length of the CDR3 is 12 residues. The CDR3 sequence is CASSLSPNEQFF. In DNA, the CDR3 is TGTGCCAGCAGCTTGAGCCCCAATGAGCAGTTCTTC.

About this clonotype itself: One end of the junction fails to match germline, which may point to a read error. The J gene is TRBJ2-5, the V gene TRBV12-3 or TRBV12-4; TRBD2 aligns across 11 bases. The CDR3 has 15 residues. CDR3 sequence: CASTLLAGVGETQYF. The CDR3 bases are TGTGCCAGCACTTTACTAGCGGGAGTGGGAGAGACCCAGTACTTC.

Many counts were recorded for this clonotype. This chain uses TRBV5-5 with TRBJ1-3; D gene unclear. The CDR3 loop spans 16 amino acids. CDR1 is SGHKS and CDR2 is YYEKEE in the germline V gene (reference sequence). Trimming removed 0 bases at V and 2 bases at J, with 12 bases between. CDR3 loop: CASSLVGKRAGNTIYF. For the CDR3, the DNA is TGTGCCAGCAGCTTGGTGGGAAAAAGGGCTGGAAACACCATATATTTT.

V gene TRBV3-1 combines with J gene TRBJ2-3; tentatively, D is TRBD2 (6 bases). Germline V gene data show CDR1 as LGHDT and CDR2 as YNNKEL (reference sequence). This CDR3 region has 15 residues. Trimming cost V 8 bases and J 6 bases, with 21 bases left between them. Here the CDR3 reads CASQQEGVLGDTQYF. In DNA, the CDR3 is TGTGCCAGCCAGCAGGAGGGAGTGCTTGGGGATACGCAGTATTTT.

This sequence joins TRBV11-3 and TRBJ2-1; 11 bases align to TRBD2. With 1 base clipped from V and 3 bases from J, the junction kept 5 bases outside the gene matches. CDR3 size: 17 residues. Germline values: CDR1 SGHNT, CDR2 YENEEA. CDR3 loop: CASSLGGLAGGYNEQFF. Written as DNA, the CDR3 is TGTGCCAGCAGCTTAGGAGGCCTAGCGGGAGGCTACAATGAGCAGTTCTTC.

This clonotype was seen many times. This chain connects TRBV29-1 to TRBJ2-5; maybe TRBD2 (6 bases). The length of the CDR3 is 13 residues. CDR1 SQVTM and CDR2 ANQGSEA come from the germline V gene. Trimming took off 6 bases at V and 3 bases at J, with 14 bases between the two ends. CDR3 bases: TGCAGCGTCATCGGGCGCGGGGAAGAGACCCAGTACTTC. Its protein product is CSVIGRGEETQYF.

V is TRBV27 and J is TRBJ2-7, with 7 bases matching TRBD1. This CDR3 spans 16 amino acids. Germline V gives CDR1 MNHEY, CDR2 SMNVEV (reference sequence). With 4 bases clipped from V and 5 bases from J, the junction kept 14 bases outside the gene matches. The CDR3 region has the DNA TGTGCCAGCAGTTCCCCCACCGGGACAGCGTCCCACGAGCAGTACTTC. Translating gives CASSSPTGTASHEQYF.

The chain combines TRBV7-9 with TRBJ2-5, with D possibly TRBD1 on 5 matching bases. The CDR3 consists of 15 residues. Trimming left V 4 bases short and J 4 bases short, with 16 bases between. Germline V lookup: CDR1 SEHNR, CDR2 FQNEAQ (reference sequence). For the CDR3, the DNA is TGTGCCAGCAGCTCAAGCCAGGGTTGGGGAGAGACCCAGTACTTC. This gives the protein CASSSSQGWGETQYF. The variable domain in full, with the rest retrieved from reference TRBV7-9 and TRBJ2-5, is DTGVSQNPRHKITKRGQNVTFRCDPISEHNRLYWYRQTLGQGPEFLTYFQNEAQLEKSRLLSDRFSAERPKGSFSTLEIQRTEQGDSAMYLCASSSSQGWGETQYFGPGTRLLVL.

This clonotype was seen a few times. The junction departs from the called germline gene at one end, perhaps through a read error. The rearrangement joins TRBV2 to TRBJ2-1; 13 bases fit TRBD2. The CDR3 consists of 15 residues. Germline V lookup: CDR1 SNHLY, CDR2 FYNNEI. The CDR3 protein is CASSVGLAGVSPHDF. CDR3 sequence (DNA): TGTGCCAGCAGCGTAGGACTAGCGGGAGTCTCCCCCCATGACTTC.

This clonotype has a handful of counts. The chain carries TRBV7-9 and TRBJ2-3, with D possibly matching TRBD2 (6 bases). In germline, CDR1 is SEHNR, CDR2 FQNEAQ (reference sequence). V shed 4 bases and J shed 3 bases, with 17 bases lying between them. CDR3 size: 16 residues. The CDR3 nucleotides are TGTGCCAGCAGCTCCGGAGAAGCGGGTTATACAGATACGCAGTATTTT. Amino acids: CASSSGEAGYTDTQYF.